This entry lists 2 T cell receptor beta chains sequenced from one sample in a study of cytomegalovirus exposure and HLA in healthy donors. Primers for the PCR totalled 60 Vbeta and 13 Jbeta. The protocol was immunoSEQ multiplex PCR, while the TCRdb copy is restricted to in-frame clones and leaves out a portion. Of fewer than 200,000 clones in the sample, 80% to 90% are singletons; the top ten hold roughly 7.7%. Sequencing was carried out using PBMCs. These receptor sequences come from a woman in her twenties or thirties in good health and CMV-seropositive.

This clone was counted a single time. The rearrangement links TRBV15 to TRBJ2-1, with 15 bases lining up with TRBD2. This CDR3 spans 15 amino acids. Germline V gene data show CDR1 as LNHNV and CDR2 as YYDKDF (reference sequence). Unmatched junction bases numbered 4, after V lost 5 bases and J lost 8 bases. DNA of the CDR3: TGTGCCACCAGCTACGGACTAGCGGGGGGGTATGAGCAGTTCTTC. This sequence encodes CATSYGLAGGYEQFF. Full variable domain (outside the CDR3, taken from reference TRBV15 and TRBJ2-1): DAMVIQNPRYQVTQFGKPVTLSCSQTLNHNVMYWYQQKSSQAPKLLFHYYDKDFNNEADTPDNFQSRRPNTSFCFLDIRSPGLGDTAMYLCATSYGLAGGYEQFFGPGTRLTVL.

The chain couples TRBV7-6 to TRBJ1-5; TRBD1 might be the D (5 bases). V lost 5 bases, J lost 1 base, and 12 bases lay in between. Looked up from germline, CDR1 is SGHVS and CDR2 is FNYEAQ. The CDR3 length is 15 residues. The CDR3 bases are TGTGCCAGCAGCGCAGCACGGGGGAGCAATCAGCCCCAGCATTTT. Its translation is CASSAARGSNQPQHF.